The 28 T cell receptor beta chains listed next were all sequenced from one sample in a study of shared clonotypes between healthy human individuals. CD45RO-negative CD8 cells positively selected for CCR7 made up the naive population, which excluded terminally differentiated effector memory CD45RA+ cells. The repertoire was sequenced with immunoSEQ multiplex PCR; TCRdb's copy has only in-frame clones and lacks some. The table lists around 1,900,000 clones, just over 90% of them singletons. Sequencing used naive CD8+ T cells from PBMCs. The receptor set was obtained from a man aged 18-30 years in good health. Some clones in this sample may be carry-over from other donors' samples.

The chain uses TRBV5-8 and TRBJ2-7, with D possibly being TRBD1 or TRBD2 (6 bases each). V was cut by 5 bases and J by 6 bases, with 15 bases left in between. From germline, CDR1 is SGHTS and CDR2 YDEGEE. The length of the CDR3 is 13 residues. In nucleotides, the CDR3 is TGTGCCAGCAGAGGTGAGGGGGGCAGCGAGCAGTACTTC. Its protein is CASRGEGGSEQYF.

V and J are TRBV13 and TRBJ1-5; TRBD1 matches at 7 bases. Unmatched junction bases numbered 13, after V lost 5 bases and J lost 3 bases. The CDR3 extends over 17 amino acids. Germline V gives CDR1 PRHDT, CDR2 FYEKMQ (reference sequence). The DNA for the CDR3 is TGTGCCAGCAGCAAATTTAGGACAGGCAACCACAATCAGCCCCAGCATTTT. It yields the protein CASSKFRTGNHNQPQHF. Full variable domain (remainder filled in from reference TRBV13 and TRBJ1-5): AAGVIQSPRHLIKEKRETATLKCYPIPRHDTVYWYQQGPGQDPQFLISFYEKMQSDKGSIPDRFSAQQFSDYHSELNMSSLELGDSALYFCASSKFRTGNHNQPQHFGDGTRLSIL.

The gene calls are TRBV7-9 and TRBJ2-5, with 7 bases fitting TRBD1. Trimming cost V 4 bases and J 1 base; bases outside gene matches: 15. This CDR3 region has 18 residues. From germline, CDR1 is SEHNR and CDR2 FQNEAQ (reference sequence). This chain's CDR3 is CASSSPIDRVVPQETQYF. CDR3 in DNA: TGTGCCAGCAGCTCGCCGATAGACAGGGTAGTTCCCCAAGAGACCCAGTACTTC.

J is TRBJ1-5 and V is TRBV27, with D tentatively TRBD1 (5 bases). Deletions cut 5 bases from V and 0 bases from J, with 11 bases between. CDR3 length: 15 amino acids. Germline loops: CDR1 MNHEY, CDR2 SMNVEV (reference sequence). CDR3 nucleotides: TGTGCCAGCAGTCGACAGATCGATAGCAATCAGCCCCAGCATTTT. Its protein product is CASSRQIDSNQPQHF.

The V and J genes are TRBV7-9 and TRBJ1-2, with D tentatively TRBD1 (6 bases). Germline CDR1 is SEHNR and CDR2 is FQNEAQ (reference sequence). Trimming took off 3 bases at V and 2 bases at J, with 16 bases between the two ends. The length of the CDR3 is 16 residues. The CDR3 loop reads CASSLGRGAQNYGYTF. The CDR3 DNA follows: TGTGCCAGCAGCTTGGGGCGGGGGGCGCAGAACTATGGCTACACCTTC.

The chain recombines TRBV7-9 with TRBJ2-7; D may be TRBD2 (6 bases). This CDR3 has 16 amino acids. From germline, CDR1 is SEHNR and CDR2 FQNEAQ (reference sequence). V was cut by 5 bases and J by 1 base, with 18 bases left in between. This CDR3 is CASSQILDRGSYEQYF. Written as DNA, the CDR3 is TGTGCCAGCAGCCAGATACTAGACCGGGGGTCCTACGAGCAGTACTTC.

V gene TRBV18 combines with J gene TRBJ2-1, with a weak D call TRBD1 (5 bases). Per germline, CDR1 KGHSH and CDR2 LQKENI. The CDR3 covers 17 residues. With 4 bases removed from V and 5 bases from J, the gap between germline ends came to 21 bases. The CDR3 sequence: CASSLTPGLSADNEQFF. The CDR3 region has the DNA TGTGCCAGCTCACTAACCCCAGGGTTAAGTGCCGACAATGAGCAGTTCTTC.

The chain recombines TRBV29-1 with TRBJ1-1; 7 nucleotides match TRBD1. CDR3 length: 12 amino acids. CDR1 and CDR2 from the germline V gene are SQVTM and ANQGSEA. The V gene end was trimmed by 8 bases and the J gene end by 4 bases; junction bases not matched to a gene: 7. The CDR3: CSTRTGVTEAFF. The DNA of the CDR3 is TGCAGCACCCGGACAGGCGTCACTGAAGCTTTCTTT.

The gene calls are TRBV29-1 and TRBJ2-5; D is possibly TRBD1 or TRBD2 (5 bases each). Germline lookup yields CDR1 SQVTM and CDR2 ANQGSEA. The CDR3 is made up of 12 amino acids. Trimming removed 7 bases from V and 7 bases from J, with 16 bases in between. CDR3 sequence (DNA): TGCAGCGGGACTGGGGTTCAGGGGACCCAGTACTTC. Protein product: CSGTGVQGTQYF.

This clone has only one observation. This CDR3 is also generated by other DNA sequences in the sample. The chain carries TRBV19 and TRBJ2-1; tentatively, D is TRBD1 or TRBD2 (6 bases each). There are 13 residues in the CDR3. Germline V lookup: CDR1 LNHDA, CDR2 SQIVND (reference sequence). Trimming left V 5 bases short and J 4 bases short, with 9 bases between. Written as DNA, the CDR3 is TGTGCCAGTAGTCAAGGGGGGTACAATGAGCAGTTCTTC. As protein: CASSQGGYNEQFF.

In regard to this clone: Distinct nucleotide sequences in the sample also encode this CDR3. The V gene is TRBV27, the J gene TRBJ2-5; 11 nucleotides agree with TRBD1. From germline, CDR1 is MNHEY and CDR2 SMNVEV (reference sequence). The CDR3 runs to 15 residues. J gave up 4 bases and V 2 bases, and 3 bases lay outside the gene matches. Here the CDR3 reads CASSLRTGGVETQYF. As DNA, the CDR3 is TGTGCCAGCAGTTTAAGGACAGGGGGCGTAGAGACCCAGTACTTC.

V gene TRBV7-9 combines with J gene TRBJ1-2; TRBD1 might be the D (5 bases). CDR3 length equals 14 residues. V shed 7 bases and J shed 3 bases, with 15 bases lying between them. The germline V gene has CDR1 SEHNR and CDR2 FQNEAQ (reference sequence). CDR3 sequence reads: CASTPARRDYGYTF. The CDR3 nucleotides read TGTGCCAGCACCCCGGCCCGCAGGGACTATGGCTACACCTTC.

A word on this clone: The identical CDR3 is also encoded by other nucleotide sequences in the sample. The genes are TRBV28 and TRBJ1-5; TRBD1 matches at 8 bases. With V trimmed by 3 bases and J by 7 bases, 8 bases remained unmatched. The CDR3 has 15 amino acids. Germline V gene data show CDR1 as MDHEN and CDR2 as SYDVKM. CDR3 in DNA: TGTGCCAGCAGTTTTGGTGGACAGGGCTACCAGCCCCAGCATTTT. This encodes CASSFGGQGYQPQHF. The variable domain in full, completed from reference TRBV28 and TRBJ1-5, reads DVKVTQSSRYLVKRTGEKVFLECVQDMDHENMFWYRQDPGLGLRLIYFSYDVKMKEKGDIPEGYSVSREKKERFSLILESASTNQTSMYLCASSFGGQGYQPQHFGDGTRLSIL.

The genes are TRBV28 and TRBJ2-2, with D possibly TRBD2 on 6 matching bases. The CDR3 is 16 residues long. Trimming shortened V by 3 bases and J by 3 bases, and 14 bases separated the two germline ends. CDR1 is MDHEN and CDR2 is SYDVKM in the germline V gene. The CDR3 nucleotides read TGTGCCAGCAGTTTCTGGCGGGATATATACACCGGGGAGCTGTTTTTT. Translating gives CASSFWRDIYTGELFF.

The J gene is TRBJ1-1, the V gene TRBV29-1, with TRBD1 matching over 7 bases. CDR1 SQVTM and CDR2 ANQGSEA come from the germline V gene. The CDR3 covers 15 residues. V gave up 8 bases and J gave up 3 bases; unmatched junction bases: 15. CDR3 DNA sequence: TGCAGCACAAGGGGGCAAGATAACCCTCACACTGAAGCTTTCTTT. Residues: CSTRGQDNPHTEAFF.

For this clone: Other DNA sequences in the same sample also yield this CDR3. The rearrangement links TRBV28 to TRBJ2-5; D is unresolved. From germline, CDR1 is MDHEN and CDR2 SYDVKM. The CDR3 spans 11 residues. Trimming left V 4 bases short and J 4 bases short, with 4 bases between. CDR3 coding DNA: TGTGCCAGCAGTTCCCGAGAGACCCAGTACTTC. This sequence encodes CASSSRETQYF. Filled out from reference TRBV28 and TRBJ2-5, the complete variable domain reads DVKVTQSSRYLVKRTGEKVFLECVQDMDHENMFWYRQDPGLGLRLIYFSYDVKMKEKGDIPEGYSVSREKKERFSLILESASTNQTSMYLCASSSRETQYFGPGTRLLVL.

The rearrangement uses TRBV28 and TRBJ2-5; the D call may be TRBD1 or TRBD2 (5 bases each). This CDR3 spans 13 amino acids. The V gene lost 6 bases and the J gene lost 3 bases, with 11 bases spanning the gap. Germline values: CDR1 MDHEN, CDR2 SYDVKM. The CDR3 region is CASSFLGEETQYF. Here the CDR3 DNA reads TGTGCCAGCAGCTTCTTGGGGGAAGAGACCCAGTACTTC. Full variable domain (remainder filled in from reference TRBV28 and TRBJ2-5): DVKVTQSSRYLVKRTGEKVFLECVQDMDHENMFWYRQDPGLGLRLIYFSYDVKMKEKGDIPEGYSVSREKKERFSLILESASTNQTSMYLCASSFLGEETQYFGPGTRLLVL.

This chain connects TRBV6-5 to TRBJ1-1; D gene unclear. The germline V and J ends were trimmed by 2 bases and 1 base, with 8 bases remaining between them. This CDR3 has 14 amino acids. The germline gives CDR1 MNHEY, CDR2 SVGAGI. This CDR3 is CASSYGGTNTEAFF. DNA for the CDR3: TGTGCCAGCAGTTACGGCGGCACGAACACTGAAGCTTTCTTT.

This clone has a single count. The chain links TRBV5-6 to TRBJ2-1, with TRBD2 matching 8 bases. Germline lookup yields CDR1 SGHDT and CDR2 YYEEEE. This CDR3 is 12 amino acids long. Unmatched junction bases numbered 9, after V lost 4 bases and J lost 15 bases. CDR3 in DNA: TGTGCCAGCAGCGGAGGACTAGCCCTGGTGTTCTTC. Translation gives CASSGGLALVFF.

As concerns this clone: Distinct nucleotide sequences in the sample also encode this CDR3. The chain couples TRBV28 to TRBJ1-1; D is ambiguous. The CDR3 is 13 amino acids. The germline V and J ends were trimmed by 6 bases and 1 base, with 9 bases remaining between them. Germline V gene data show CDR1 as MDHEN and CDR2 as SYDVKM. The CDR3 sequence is CASSLTANTEAFF. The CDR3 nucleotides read TGTGCCAGCAGCCTAACTGCGAACACTGAAGCTTTCTTT.

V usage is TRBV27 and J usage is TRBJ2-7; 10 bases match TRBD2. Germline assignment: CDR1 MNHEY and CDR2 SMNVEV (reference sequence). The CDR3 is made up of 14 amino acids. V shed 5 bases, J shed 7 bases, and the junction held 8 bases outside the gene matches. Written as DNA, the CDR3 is TGTGCCAGCAGTCCGGGACTAGCGCTGGAGGAGCAGTACTTC. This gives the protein CASSPGLALEEQYF.

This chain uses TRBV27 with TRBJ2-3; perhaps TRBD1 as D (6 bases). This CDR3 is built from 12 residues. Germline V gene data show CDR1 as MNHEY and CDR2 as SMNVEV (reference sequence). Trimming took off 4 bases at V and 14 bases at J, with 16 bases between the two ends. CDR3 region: CASSSLLGTTYF. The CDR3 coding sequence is TGTGCCAGCAGTTCCCTACTCGGGACAACGTATTTT.

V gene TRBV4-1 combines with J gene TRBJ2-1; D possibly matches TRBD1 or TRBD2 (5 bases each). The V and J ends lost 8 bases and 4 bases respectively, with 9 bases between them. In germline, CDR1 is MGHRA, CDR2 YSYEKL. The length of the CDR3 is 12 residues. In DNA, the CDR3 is TGCGCCAGCGGGGGTCCTTACAATGAGCAGTTCTTC. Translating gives CASGGPYNEQFF.

The CDR3 DNA sequence: TGTGCCAGCACCTGGGGTCCTGGAAACACCATATATTTT. It specifies CASTWGPGNTIYF. The chain combines TRBV11-2 with TRBJ1-3; D not certain. Per germline, CDR1 SGHAT and CDR2 FQNNGV. With 7 bases removed from V and 2 bases from J, the gap between germline ends came to 9 bases. This CDR3 spans 13 amino acids.

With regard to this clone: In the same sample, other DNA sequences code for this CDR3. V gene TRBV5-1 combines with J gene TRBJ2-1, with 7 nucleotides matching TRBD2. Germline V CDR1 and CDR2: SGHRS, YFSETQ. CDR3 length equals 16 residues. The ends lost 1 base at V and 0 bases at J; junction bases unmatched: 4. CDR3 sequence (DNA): TGCGCCAGCAGCTTGTCGGGCGGGAGCTCCTACAATGAGCAGTTCTTC. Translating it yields CASSLSGGSSYNEQFF.

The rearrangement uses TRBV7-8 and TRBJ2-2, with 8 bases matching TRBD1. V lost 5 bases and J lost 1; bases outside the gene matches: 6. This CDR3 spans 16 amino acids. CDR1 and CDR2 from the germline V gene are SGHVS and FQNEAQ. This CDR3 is CASSPPRGRNTGELFF. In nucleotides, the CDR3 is TGTGCCAGCAGCCCCCCCAGGGGGCGGAACACCGGGGAGCTGTTTTTT.

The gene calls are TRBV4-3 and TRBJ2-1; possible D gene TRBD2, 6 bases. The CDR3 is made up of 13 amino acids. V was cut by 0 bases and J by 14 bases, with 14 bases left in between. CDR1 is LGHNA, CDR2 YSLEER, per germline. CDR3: CASSQDWRDVKFF. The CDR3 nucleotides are TGCGCCAGCAGCCAAGATTGGCGGGATGTTAAGTTCTTC.

The CDR3 sequence is CASSPNPGQLTREQYF. CDR3 in DNA: TGCGCCAGCAGCCCTAACCCGGGACAGTTGACTCGCGAGCAGTACTTC. The V gene is TRBV5-1, the J gene TRBJ2-7; 7 bases are shared with TRBD1. Germline CDR1 reads SGHRS; CDR2 reads YFSETQ. The CDR3 sequence is 16 residues long. J was trimmed by 6 bases and V by 4 bases; bases with no gene match: 16.